These 11 T cell receptor beta chains were sequenced from one sample in a study of cytotoxic CD8 clonotypes in ibrutinib-treated CLL. Libraries were prepared by immunoSEQ multiplex PCR; TCRdb keeps only in-frame clonotypes and omits some of them. The sample lists some 23,000 clones, around two thirds occurring once. Source: PBMCs, taken at disease progression, from a patient treated with ibrutinib. These receptors all come from a human donor with chronic lymphocytic leukemia.

The chain couples TRBV25-1 to TRBJ1-5; D gene uncertain. The V end was cut by 1 base, the J end by 3 bases, with 7 bases between. This CDR3 region has 14 residues. Per the germline V gene, CDR1 is MGHDK and CDR2 is SYGVNS. The CDR3 bases are TGTGCCAGCAGTGAATTCGGAAACAATCAGCCCCAGCATTTT. Its protein is CASSEFGNNQPQHF.

The chain couples TRBV5-6 to TRBJ2-7; D is uncertain. CDR1 and CDR2 from the germline V gene are SGHDT and YYEEEE. Trimming left V 2 bases short and J 6 bases short, with 15 bases between. The CDR3 consists of 14 residues. In nucleotides, the CDR3 is TGTGCCAGCAGCTTTGAGTCCGGAATATCCGAGCAGTACTTC. It yields the protein CASSFESGISEQYF.

The V call is TRBV15, the J call TRBJ1-1; a possible D gene is TRBD1 (5 bases). The CDR3 totals 13 residues. Germline V gene data show CDR1 as LNHNV and CDR2 as YYDKDF (reference sequence). Trimming took off 5 bases at V and 4 bases at J, with 11 bases between the two ends. The CDR3 loop is CATSGRVSTEAFF. CDR3 in DNA: TGTGCCACCAGCGGCAGGGTGAGCACTGAAGCTTTCTTT.

CDR3 in amino acids: CASSLWGAGTGELFF. CDR3 bases: TGTGCCAGCAGTTTATGGGGCGCCGGCACCGGGGAGCTGTTTTTT. This chain connects TRBV27 to TRBJ2-2, with D possibly matching TRBD1 (5 bases). This CDR3 has 15 residues. The germline V gene encodes CDR1 MNHEY and CDR2 SMNVEV (reference sequence). Trimming cost V 1 base and J 4 bases, with 10 bases left between them.

This sequence joins TRBV7-8 and TRBJ1-2, with D maybe TRBD1 (6 bases). The CDR3 is 14 amino acids. V lost 5 bases and J lost 4, with 14 bases in between. Germline V gene data show CDR1 as SGHVS and CDR2 as FQNEAQ. The CDR3 DNA reads TGTGCCAGCAGCCCACTTGGGGGCTTCTATGGCTACACCTTC. It translates to CASSPLGGFYGYTF. Using reference TRBV7-8 and TRBJ1-2 for the parts outside the CDR3, the full variable domain is GAGVSQSPRYKVAKRGQDVALRCDPISGHVSLFWYQQALGQGPEFLTYFQNEAQLDKSGLPSDRFFAERPEGSVSTLKIQRTQQEDSAVYLCASSPLGGFYGYTFGSGTRLTVV.

The genes are TRBV6-6 and TRBJ1-2, with no clear D. Deletions cut 4 bases from V and 1 base from J, with 10 bases between. The CDR3 is made up of 14 amino acids. Germline V CDR1 and CDR2: MNHNY, SVGAGI (reference sequence). DNA for the CDR3: TGTGCCAGCAGTTCTGCGCTGGGTAACTATGGCTACACCTTC. Protein: CASSSALGNYGYTF.

This clone was recorded only once. This chain connects TRBV27 to TRBJ1-5; possible D gene TRBD1, 5 bases. The CDR3 spans 14 residues. Deletions cut 3 bases from V and 4 bases from J, with 10 bases between. CDR1 and CDR2 (germline): MNHEY, SMNVEV (reference sequence). Written as DNA, the CDR3 is TGTGCCAGCAGTTTCCTCGACAGTAATCAGCCCCAGCATTTT. Translating gives CASSFLDSNQPQHF.

V and J are TRBV4-1 and TRBJ1-4; D uncertain. The germline CDR1 and CDR2 sequences are MGHRA and YSYEKL. The CDR3 totals 13 residues. Trimming took off 0 bases at V and 10 bases at J, with 9 bases between the two ends. The CDR3 bases are TGCGCCAGCAGCCAAGATAAGTTCGGAAAACTGTTTTTT. It yields the protein CASSQDKFGKLFF.

The chain carries TRBV19 and TRBJ2-1; TRBD1 aligns across 7 bases. The CDR3 is 18 residues long. V lost 7 bases to trimming and J lost 0 bases; unmatched junction nucleotides: 15. The germline gives CDR1 LNHDA, CDR2 SQIVND (reference sequence). CDR3 sequence (DNA): TGTGCCAGTAAACCCCCCGGGACAGTTCAAAGCTCCTACAATGAGCAGTTCTTC. Translation: CASKPPGTVQSSYNEQFF.

J is TRBJ2-5 and V is TRBV5-1; D perhaps matches TRBD1 (6 bases). The CDR3 runs to 15 residues. Trimming removed 1 base from V and 4 bases from J, with 14 bases in between. Germline V gives CDR1 SGHRS, CDR2 YFSETQ. The CDR3 region has the DNA TGCGCCAGCAGCTTGTACCCAGGGGAAGGAGAGACCCAGTACTTC. This translates into CASSLYPGEGETQYF. Supplemented by reference TRBV5-1 and TRBJ2-5, the full variable domain reads KAGVTQTPRYLIKTRGQQVTLSCSPISGHRSVSWYQQTPGQGLQFLFEYFSETQRNKGNFPGRFSGRQFSNSRSEMNVSTLELGDSALYLCASSLYPGEGETQYFGPGTRLLVL.

The V gene is TRBV5-1, the J gene TRBJ2-3, with 7 bases lining up with TRBD2. From germline, CDR1 is SGHRS and CDR2 YFSETQ. This CDR3 contains 15 residues. Trimming removed 0 bases from V and 4 bases from J; junction bases left unmatched: 5. The CDR3 bases are TGCGCCAGCAGCTTGGATGCGGGGGTATCAGATACGCAGTATTTT. This sequence encodes CASSLDAGVSDTQYF.